This T cell receptor beta chain was observed in a study of beta chain features in type 1 diabetes. Study-wide findings and caveats: High-TCR-expressing cells could be over-represented by cDNA sequencing. The study found moderately but significantly shorter TCRB CDR3s in all four CD4+ subsets of Type 1 diabetes patients.

V was trimmed by 1 base and J by 8 bases, leaving 4 bases between them. CDR1 and CDR2 (germline): SGHTS, YDEGEE. The CDR3 is 12 amino acids. Cell sorting via CD45RO/CCR7/CD25/CD127/CD95/CD27 was performed to obtain CD4+ naive, central memory, regulatory and stem cell-like memory cells. Expressed TCRB transcripts were sequenced because the isolated RNA had all been reverse transcribed beforehand. Sequenced naive, central memory and regulatory T cell samples produced an average of around 3.5 million reads. Repertoires were generated with immunoSEQ multiplex PCR, while TCRdb's copy carries only in-frame clones and drops some. The table has roughly 700,000 clones, 10% to 15% seen once; the top ten hold approximately 0.022%. About this clone itself: Its antigen remains unknown.

The V call is TRBV5-8, the J call TRBJ1-6; D is unresolved. This TCR came from a man aged 18-30 years with type 1 diabetes. The specimen was naive CD4+ T cells from blood. The CDR3 reads CASSLTDSPLHF. The DNA of the CDR3 is TGTGCCAGCAGCTTGACAGATTCACCCCTCCACTTT.